The rows below give T cell receptor beta chains drawn from one sample of a study of blood T cell repertoires in COVID-19. Profiled with immunoSEQ multiplex PCR; TCRdb holds only in-frame clones, not every one. The top ten clones hold around 6% of a sample with roughly 250,000 clones, roughly 90% of them seen once. The sequencing sample was made of PBMCs or T cells enriched from blood (not recorded which). The receptor source for this set is a woman in her twenties or thirties with acute COVID-19. The CDR3 runs from the conserved cysteine through the conserved F or W. A D gene is named only where the DNA matches it firmly. Rows may omit the clone size; those that give it use once, few, many or a size class.

D | size | J | V | DNA | CDR3
TRBD2 | NA | TRBJ2-7 | TRBV5-1 | TGCGCCAGCAGCTCCCGACTAGCTCCAGCCTACGAGCAGTACTTC | CASSSRLAPAYEQYF
NA | NA | TRBJ2-1 | TRBV7-3 | TGTGCCAGCAGTAGAATCAGGGGCTCCTACAATGAGCAGTTCTTC | CASSRIRGSYNEQFF
TRBD2 | once | TRBJ2-3 | TRBV2 | TGTGCCAGCAGTGAATTGCGGGGGGCAACAGATACGCAGTATTTT | CASSELRGATDTQYF
NA | NA | TRBJ1-2 | TRBV25-1 | TGTGCCAGCAGTGCAGCGTGGGGCTACACCTTC | CASSAAWGYTF
NA | few | TRBJ2-2 | TRBV7-2 | TGTGCCAGCAGCTTAAGTTACAGGGTTACCGGGGAGCTGTTTTTT | CASSLSYRVTGELFF
NA | few | TRBJ1-3 | TRBV12-5 | TGTGCTAGTGGAAAGACCCGGGGGTCTGGAAACACCATATATTTT | CASGKTRGSGNTIYF
NA | NA | TRBJ2-1 | TRBV24-1 | TGTGCCACCAGTGATCTAAATGAGCAGTTCTTC | CATSDLNEQFF
NA | NA | TRBJ1-2 | TRBV14 | TGTGCCAGCAGCCGCTCAGGGCGAGCTAACTATGGCTACACCTTC | CASSRSGRANYGYTF
NA | NA | TRBJ1-1 | TRBV15 | TGTGCCACCAGCAGCAGGGGTAGTTCCACTGAAGCTTTCTTT | CATSSRGSSTEAFF
NA | NA | TRBJ1-4 | TRBV7-9 | TGTGCCAGCAGCCCTTTGGGGCTTGACGAAAAACTGTTTTTT | CASSPLGLDEKLFF
TRBD1 | few | TRBJ2-5 | TRBV19 | TGTGCCAGTAGTAATACAGGGGACAAGACCCAGTACTTC | CASSNTGDKTQYF
TRBD1 | NA | TRBJ1-5 | TRBV5-1 | TGCGCCAGCAGCACCGGACAGGACAATCAGCCCCAGCATTTT | CASSTGQDNQPQHF
NA | NA | TRBJ1-1 | TRBV28 | TGTGCCAGCAGTTCCCAGGGAACGAACACTGAAGCTTTCTTT | CASSSQGTNTEAFF
TRBD1 | NA | TRBJ1-2 | TRBV7-3 | TGTGCCAGCAGGAAAGGACCAGGGGGTGAGAATGGCTACACCTTC | CASRKGPGGENGYTF
TRBD1 | NA | TRBJ1-2 | TRBV15 | TGTGCCACCAGGCCCGGACAGGGAGTCTATGGCTACACCTTC | CATRPGQGVYGYTF
TRBD1 | NA | TRBJ2-7 | TRBV7-3 | TGTGCCAGCAGCTTACGTTCGGGACAGGACTACGAGCAGTACTTC | CASSLRSGQDYEQYF
TRBD2 | once | TRBJ2-7 | TRBV5-4 | TGTGCCAGCAGTAGGGGACTAGCGGGAGTGGGGGAGCAGTACTTC | CASSRGLAGVGEQYF
TRBD1 | NA | TRBJ1-4 | TRBV15 | TGTGCCACCAGCAGGGGTGGACAGGGTGGTGAAAAACTGTTTTTT | CATSRGGQGGEKLFF
TRBD2 | NA | TRBJ2-2 | TRBV7-3 | TGTGCCAGCAGCTTATCCTCCGGGGGGATCGGGGAGCTGTTTTTT | CASSLSSGGIGELFF
TRBD2 | NA | TRBJ2-5 | TRBV3-1/TRBV3-2 | TGTGCCAGCAGCTGGGGTAGCGGGGCAATACAAGAGACCCAGTACTTC | CASSWGSGAIQETQYF
TRBD1 | NA | TRBJ2-5 | TRBV3-1/TRBV3-2 | TGTGCCAGCAGTCTGCGGACAGGGGGCGGGGAGACCCAGTACTTC | CASSLRTGGGETQYF
TRBD2 | NA | TRBJ2-7 | TRBV15 | TGTGCCACTCGGACTAGCGGAAACAACTACGAGCAGTACTTC | CATRTSGNNYEQYF
NA | NA | TRBJ2-1 | TRBV5-6 | TGTGCCAGCAGCTTGCACCTTAGTCGGGAGTTTTACAATGAGCAGTTCTTC | CASSLHLSREFYNEQFF
NA | NA | TRBJ1-1 | TRBV6-5 | TGTGCCAGCAGTTACGGAGGACGGAACACTGAAGCTTTCTTT | CASSYGGRNTEAFF
TRBD2 | once | TRBJ2-3 | TRBV7-9 | TGTGCCAGCAGCCCCGGACTAGCGGGGGATACGCAGTATTTT | CASSPGLAGDTQYF
TRBD1 | NA | TRBJ1-5 | TRBV24-1 | TGTGCCACCAGTGACCCTTACCTCCGCCCGGGACAGGAAAGCAATCAGCCCCAGCATTTT | CATSDPYLRPGQESNQPQHF
TRBD2 | NA | TRBJ2-3 | TRBV3-1/TRBV3-2 | TGTGCCAGCAGCCATCCCCGGGGGGGGCCTAGCACAGATACGCAGTATTTT | CASSHPRGGPSTDTQYF